These 5 T cell receptor beta chains came from one sample sequenced in a study of identical twins. In TCRdb, the 5' RACE reads were re-called with MiXCR into one record per CDR3 protein. The repertoire holds 640,000 or so distinct CDR3 sequences, with over 5% as singletons. Sequencing was performed on naive T cells sorted from blood. The receptors originated from a man aged 18 to 30 in good health.

This clonotype was observed a handful of times. This chain links TRBV7-9 with TRBJ2-1; 14 bases agree with TRBD2. The V gene's germline CDR1 is SEHNR and CDR2 FQNEAQ (reference sequence). The V segment lost 3 bases and the J segment 8 bases; nucleotides outside the gene matches: 6. The CDR3 sequence is 16 residues long. The CDR3 loop reads CASSLGTSGSGDEQFF. As DNA, the CDR3 is TGTGCCAGCAGCTTGGGGACTAGCGGGAGTGGGGATGAGCAGTTCTTC.

This clonotype has ten or more counts. CDR3 region: CASSFPSTDTQYF. CDR3 DNA: TGTGCCAGCAGCTTCCCTAGCACAGATACGCAGTATTTT. V and J are TRBV7-2 and TRBJ2-3; D not certain. In germline, CDR1 is SGHTA, CDR2 FQGNSA. The CDR3 contains 13 residues. Between the trimmed V and J ends, which lost 3 bases and 0 bases, there was a span of 4 bases.

The J gene is TRBJ2-1, the V gene TRBV6-1, with 8 bases identical to TRBD2. V lost 3 bases, J lost 5 bases, and 9 bases stayed unmatched. In germline, CDR1 is MNHNS, CDR2 SASEGT. This CDR3 has 16 amino acids. This CDR3 is CASSEFAGLGNNEQFF. The CDR3 coding sequence is TGTGCCAGCAGTGAGTTTGCGGGACTAGGCAACAATGAGCAGTTCTTC.

This clonotype was observed many times. The CDR3 loop reads CASSQGQGAATGELFF. The CDR3 DNA follows: TGCGCCAGCAGCCAAGGGCAGGGGGCCGCCACCGGGGAGCTGTTTTTT. This sequence joins TRBV4-3 and TRBJ2-2; 8 bases are a match to TRBD1. Trimming at V came to 1 base and at J to 4 bases, leaving 5 bases not matched to a gene. The CDR3 totals 16 residues. The germline gives CDR1 LGHNA, CDR2 YSLEER.

This clonotype was counted many times. The chain recombines TRBV5-1 with TRBJ2-7, with D maybe TRBD1 (5 bases). V lost 4 bases, J lost 5 bases, and 19 bases lay in between. CDR3 length: 15 amino acids. From germline, CDR1 is SGHRS and CDR2 YFSETQ. CDR3 in DNA: TGCGCCAGCAGCGTGGGGCCGTGGGGTAATGACGAGCAGTACTTC. Encoded protein: CASSVGPWGNDEQYF.